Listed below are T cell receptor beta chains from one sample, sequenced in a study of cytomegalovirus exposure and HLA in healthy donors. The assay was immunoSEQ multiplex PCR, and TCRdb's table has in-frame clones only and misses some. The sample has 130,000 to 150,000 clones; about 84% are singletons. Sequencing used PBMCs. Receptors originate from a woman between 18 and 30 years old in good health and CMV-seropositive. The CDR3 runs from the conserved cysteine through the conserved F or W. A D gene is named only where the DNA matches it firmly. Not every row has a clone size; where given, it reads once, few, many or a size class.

CDR3aa: CATSPDSSNQPQHF
CDR3nt: TGTGCCACCAGCCCCGACAGTAGCAATCAGCCCCAGCATTTT
v_gene: TRBV15
len: 14
abundance: few
j_gene: TRBJ1-5
d_gene: -

CDR3aa: CASSQATGVSYGYTF
CDR3nt: TGCGCCAGCAGCCAAGCCACAGGGGTTAGCTATGGCTACACCTTC
v_gene: TRBV4-3
len: 15
abundance: -
j_gene: TRBJ1-2
d_gene: TRBD1

CDR3aa: CAWSSGGTGELFF
CDR3nt: TGTGCCTGGAGTTCAGGGGGGACCGGGGAGCTGTTTTTT
v_gene: TRBV30
len: 13
abundance: -
j_gene: TRBJ2-2
d_gene: -

CDR3aa: CASSYDGGGEQYF
CDR3nt: TGTGCCAGCAGTTACGATGGAGGAGGGGAGCAGTACTTC
v_gene: TRBV6-5
len: 13
abundance: -
j_gene: TRBJ2-7
d_gene: -

CDR3aa: CASSLVREETQYF
CDR3nt: TGTGCCAGCAGCTTAGTTCGAGAAGAGACCCAGTACTTC
v_gene: TRBV7-2
len: 13
abundance: -
j_gene: TRBJ2-5
d_gene: -

CDR3aa: CASSAPDRDANYGYTF
CDR3nt: TGTGCCAGCAGCGCACCGGACAGGGACGCTAACTATGGCTACACCTTC
v_gene: TRBV7-9
len: 16
abundance: -
j_gene: TRBJ1-2
d_gene: TRBD1

CDR3aa: CASRRGDGYTF
CDR3nt: TGTGCCAGCAGAAGGGGTGATGGCTACACCTTC
v_gene: TRBV2
len: 11
abundance: -
j_gene: TRBJ1-2
d_gene: -

CDR3aa: CASSLEGGSGSPLHF
CDR3nt: TGTGCCAGCAGCTTAGAAGGAGGGTCGGGTTCACCCCTCCACTTT
v_gene: TRBV11-2
len: 15
abundance: -
j_gene: TRBJ1-6
d_gene: -

CDR3aa: CASSLYRRGGTGELFF
CDR3nt: TGTGCCAGCAGTTTATATCGGCGGGGGGGAACCGGGGAGCTGTTTTTT
v_gene: TRBV27
len: 16
abundance: -
j_gene: TRBJ2-2
d_gene: TRBD2

CDR3aa: CASSILAGGSNEQFF
CDR3nt: TGTGCCAGTAGTATACTAGCGGGGGGGTCCAATGAGCAGTTCTTC
v_gene: TRBV19
len: 15
abundance: -
j_gene: TRBJ2-1
d_gene: TRBD2

CDR3aa: CASSPGVGGGTDTQYF
CDR3nt: TGTGCCAGCAGCCCAGGCGTCGGGGGAGGTACAGATACGCAGTATTTT
v_gene: TRBV7-9
len: 16
abundance: -
j_gene: TRBJ2-3
d_gene: -

CDR3aa: CASSYQGQGLNYGYTF
CDR3nt: TGTGCCAGCAGTTACCAGGGACAGGGGTTGAACTATGGCTACACCTTC
v_gene: TRBV6-7
len: 16
abundance: -
j_gene: TRBJ1-2
d_gene: TRBD1

CDR3aa: CASSLAAGLAGGNEQFF
CDR3nt: TGCGCCAGCAGCTTGGCGGCGGGGCTAGCGGGGGGCAATGAGCAGTTCTTC
v_gene: TRBV5-1
len: 17
abundance: -
j_gene: TRBJ2-1
d_gene: TRBD2

CDR3aa: CASRALNSLNTEAFF
CDR3nt: TGTGCCAGCAGGGCACTGAACAGTTTGAACACTGAAGCTTTCTTT
v_gene: TRBV28
len: 15
abundance: -
j_gene: TRBJ1-1
d_gene: -

CDR3aa: CASSLWTDRGDLGNSPLHF
CDR3nt: TGTGCCAGCAGTTTATGGACCGACAGGGGGGACCTTGGGAATTCACCCCTCCACTTT
v_gene: TRBV28
len: 19
abundance: -
j_gene: TRBJ1-6
d_gene: TRBD1

CDR3aa: CASRLLGQGGEAFF
CDR3nt: TGTGCCAGCAGACTTCTCGGACAGGGCGGTGAAGCTTTCTTT
v_gene: TRBV11-3
len: 14
abundance: -
j_gene: TRBJ1-1
d_gene: TRBD1

CDR3aa: CATKRGRGISSYNEQFF
CDR3nt: TGTGCCACCAAAAGGGGGAGGGGGATATCCTCCTACAATGAGCAGTTCTTC
v_gene: TRBV27
len: 17
abundance: -
j_gene: TRBJ2-1
d_gene: -

CDR3aa: CASSQEVGVNTGELFF
CDR3nt: TGTGCCAGCAGCCAAGAGGTCGGGGTGAACACCGGGGAGCTGTTTTTT
v_gene: TRBV14
len: 16
abundance: once
j_gene: TRBJ2-2
d_gene: -

CDR3aa: CASQFWSDSNQPQHF
CDR3nt: TGTGCCAGCCAATTTTGGTCAGATAGCAATCAGCCCCAGCATTTT
v_gene: TRBV6-5
len: 15
abundance: -
j_gene: TRBJ1-5
d_gene: -

CDR3aa: CASSLGEASPLHF
CDR3nt: TGTGCCAGCAGTTTAGGGGAGGCTTCACCCCTCCACTTT
v_gene: TRBV7-7
len: 13
abundance: -
j_gene: TRBJ1-6
d_gene: -

CDR3aa: CASSPRTGQRQTQYF
CDR3nt: TGTGCCAGCAGTCCGCGGACAGGGCAGAGACAGACCCAGTACTTC
v_gene: TRBV6-5
len: 15
abundance: -
j_gene: TRBJ2-5
d_gene: TRBD1

CDR3aa: CASSPTGGSGAFF
CDR3nt: TGTGCCAGCAGCCCGACAGGGGGCAGCGGGGCTTTCTTT
v_gene: TRBV7-9
len: 13
abundance: -
j_gene: TRBJ1-1
d_gene: TRBD1

CDR3aa: CSVEGIRTEAFF
CDR3nt: TGCAGCGTTGAAGGTATCAGGACTGAAGCTTTCTTT
v_gene: TRBV29-1
len: 12
abundance: -
j_gene: TRBJ1-1
d_gene: -

CDR3aa: CASSLNSTRYYEQYF
CDR3nt: TGTGCCAGCAGTCTTAATTCGACACGTTACTACGAGCAGTACTTC
v_gene: TRBV2
len: 15
abundance: -
j_gene: TRBJ2-7
d_gene: -

CDR3aa: CASSSKNTGELFF
CDR3nt: TGCGCCAGCAGCTCAAAGAACACCGGGGAGCTGTTTTTT
v_gene: TRBV5-1
len: 13
abundance: -
j_gene: TRBJ2-2
d_gene: -

CDR3aa: CASSQRSSYEQYF
CDR3nt: TGTGCCAGCAGCCAACGGTCTTCCTACGAGCAGTACTTC
v_gene: TRBV14
len: 13
abundance: -
j_gene: TRBJ2-7
d_gene: -

CDR3aa: CASRWTSGGGQETQYF
CDR3nt: TGCGCCAGCAGGTGGACTAGCGGGGGGGGACAAGAGACCCAGTACTTC
v_gene: TRBV5-1
len: 16
abundance: -
j_gene: TRBJ2-5
d_gene: TRBD2

CDR3aa: CASSERTGTNTEAFF
CDR3nt: TGTGCCAGCAGTGAAAGGACAGGGACAAACACTGAAGCTTTCTTT
v_gene: TRBV27
len: 15
abundance: -
j_gene: TRBJ1-1
d_gene: TRBD1

CDR3aa: CASSLGTGEKLFF
CDR3nt: TGTGCCAGCAGCTTAGGTACAGGTGAAAAACTGTTTTTT
v_gene: TRBV7-2
len: 13
abundance: once
j_gene: TRBJ1-4
d_gene: -

CDR3aa: CASSLVQRGGYEQYF
CDR3nt: TGTGCCAGCAGCTTAGTTCAGCGGGGGGGATACGAGCAGTACTTC
v_gene: TRBV7-8
len: 15
abundance: -
j_gene: TRBJ2-7
d_gene: TRBD2

CDR3aa: CASSVEPFPYEQYF
CDR3nt: TGTGCCAGCAGCGTAGAGCCTTTTCCCTACGAGCAGTACTTC
v_gene: TRBV9
len: 14
abundance: -
j_gene: TRBJ2-7
d_gene: -

CDR3aa: CAWGGRKGVNPNYGYTF
CDR3nt: TGTGCCTGGGGTGGACGAAAGGGGGTGAACCCTAACTATGGCTACACCTTC
v_gene: TRBV30
len: 17
abundance: -
j_gene: TRBJ1-2
d_gene: -

CDR3aa: CASSGGTRSYNEQFF
CDR3nt: TGTGCCAGCAGTGGTGGGACTAGGTCCTACAATGAGCAGTTCTTC
v_gene: TRBV2
len: 15
abundance: once
j_gene: TRBJ2-1
d_gene: TRBD2

CDR3aa: CASSLDRGTSPLHF
CDR3nt: TGTGCCAGCAGCTTGGACAGGGGGACTTCACCCCTCCACTTT
v_gene: TRBV5-6
len: 14
abundance: -
j_gene: TRBJ1-6
d_gene: TRBD1

CDR3aa: CASSPLANRGVNTQYF
CDR3nt: TGCGCCAGCAGCCCGCTCGCCAACAGGGGCGTAAATACGCAGTATTTT
v_gene: TRBV5-1
len: 16
abundance: -
j_gene: TRBJ2-3
d_gene: TRBD1

CDR3aa: CASTRSISDSDEKLFF
CDR3nt: TGTGCCAGCACCCGATCAATTTCGGACAGTGACGAAAAACTGTTTTTT
v_gene: TRBV9
len: 16
abundance: -
j_gene: TRBJ1-4
d_gene: -

CDR3aa: CASSVNVGEGNTIYF
CDR3nt: TGTGCCAGCAGCGTAAATGTGGGAGAGGGAAACACCATATATTTT
v_gene: TRBV7-6
len: 15
abundance: -
j_gene: TRBJ1-3
d_gene: -

CDR3aa: CASSRTGVKSEAFF
CDR3nt: TGTGCCAGCAGCCGGACAGGGGTTAAGTCTGAAGCTTTCTTT
v_gene: TRBV11-2
len: 14
abundance: -
j_gene: TRBJ1-1
d_gene: TRBD1

CDR3aa: CASSPGGQPQHF
CDR3nt: TGTGCCAGCTCACCCGGCGGTCAGCCCCAGCATTTT
v_gene: TRBV18
len: 12
abundance: -
j_gene: TRBJ1-5
d_gene: -

CDR3aa: CASSQEQLSGQNYGYTF
CDR3nt: TGCGCCAGCAGCCAAGAGCAACTCTCGGGACAGAACTATGGCTACACCTTC
v_gene: TRBV4-3
len: 17
abundance: -
j_gene: TRBJ1-2
d_gene: TRBD1

CDR3aa: CASSFGGPTGTGRKEKLFF
CDR3nt: TGTGCCAGCAGCTTTGGCGGACCGACCGGGACAGGGCGGAAAGAAAAACTGTTTTTT
v_gene: TRBV13
len: 19
abundance: -
j_gene: TRBJ1-4
d_gene: TRBD1

CDR3aa: CASSLLESGANVLTF
CDR3nt: TGTGCCAGCAGCTTGCTTGAGTCTGGGGCCAACGTCCTGACTTTC
v_gene: TRBV5-4
len: 15
abundance: -
j_gene: TRBJ2-6
d_gene: -

CDR3aa: CASSEGTILPLHF
CDR3nt: TGTGCCAGCAGTGAGGGCACCATTTTACCCCTCCACTTT
v_gene: TRBV6-1
len: 13
abundance: -
j_gene: TRBJ1-6
d_gene: -

CDR3aa: CASSQDGGGNEKLFF
CDR3nt: TGCGCCAGCAGCCAAGATGGCGGGGGTAACGAAAAACTGTTTTTT
v_gene: TRBV4-3
len: 15
abundance: -
j_gene: TRBJ1-4
d_gene: -

CDR3aa: CASSPKDRGGTEAFF
CDR3nt: TGTGCCAGCAGCCCTAAAGACAGGGGCGGCACTGAAGCTTTCTTT
v_gene: TRBV7-9
len: 15
abundance: -
j_gene: TRBJ1-1
d_gene: TRBD1

CDR3aa: CAISEGTGNEKLFF
CDR3nt: TGTGCCATCAGTGAAGGGACAGGGAATGAAAAACTGTTTTTT
v_gene: TRBV10-3
len: 14
abundance: -
j_gene: TRBJ1-4
d_gene: TRBD1

CDR3aa: CASSTQGAGSYEQYF
CDR3nt: TGTGCCAGTAGTACGCAGGGGGCGGGCTCCTACGAGCAGTACTTC
v_gene: TRBV19
len: 15
abundance: few
j_gene: TRBJ2-7
d_gene: TRBD1

CDR3aa: CASSYSRQAEQFF
CDR3nt: TGTGCCAGCAGTTACTCGAGACAAGCTGAGCAGTTCTTC
v_gene: TRBV6-6
len: 13
abundance: -
j_gene: TRBJ2-1
d_gene: -